This passage covers 25 T cell receptor beta chains from one sample sequenced in a study of T cell repertoires in cytomegalovirus infection. TCRdb re-derived calls from the reads in MiXCR, one entry per CDR3 protein. Of approximately 500,000 distinct CDR3 sequences listed, 15% to 20% are singletons. Sequencing was performed on CD8+ T cells from PBMCs. These receptors came from a human donor in good health (CMV status not recorded). Some clones in this sample may be carry-over from other donors' samples.

This clonotype was seen many times. V and J are TRBV10-3 and TRBJ1-4; a weak D match, TRBD1 (5 bases). CDR3 length equals 19 residues. Looked up from germline, CDR1 is ENHRY and CDR2 is SYGVKD. Trimming took 2 bases from V and 5 from J, leaving 24 bases between them. Written as DNA, the CDR3 is TGTGCCATCAGTGAGAGTCGTTCTATGGTCGGGGGAGGAAATGAAAAACTGTTTTTT. Translation gives CAISESRSMVGGGNEKLFF.

There are a few counts of this clonotype. The chain employs TRBV4-1 and TRBJ2-7; 8 bases agree with TRBD2. V lost 0 bases and J lost 3; bases outside the gene matches: 4. Germline CDR1 is MGHRA and CDR2 is YSYEKL. The CDR3 is 15 residues long. The CDR3 DNA reads TGCGCCAGCAGCCAAGAAGCAAGCGGGAGCTACGAGCAGTACTTC. It encodes CASSQEASGSYEQYF.

This clonotype was seen ten or more times. The chain is built from TRBV29-1 and TRBJ1-2; TRBD1 might be the D (5 bases). Looked up from germline, CDR1 is SQVTM and CDR2 is ANQGSEA. Between the trimmed V and J ends, which lost 0 bases and 5 bases, there was a span of 7 bases. This CDR3 contains 12 residues. CDR3 DNA: TGCAGCGTTGAAGATAGACAGTATGGCTACACCTTC. Translated, it gives CSVEDRQYGYTF.

V gene TRBV2 combines with J gene TRBJ2-3; 9 bases are shared with TRBD2. Germline-derived CDR1 and CDR2 are SNHLY and FYNNEI. This CDR3 region has 16 residues. The V gene end was trimmed by 3 bases and the J gene end by 3 bases; junction bases not matched to a gene: 7. The CDR3 DNA reads TGTGCCAGCAGTGAGTTCGCGGGGGGGCGAACAGATACGCAGTATTTT. It translates to CASSEFAGGRTDTQYF.

This clonotype was found many times. This rearrangement joins TRBV7-9 to TRBJ1-5; unclear D gene. The V end lost 4 bases, the J end lost 6 bases, and 7 bases lay between the germline ends. The CDR3 runs 12 residues. Germline values: CDR1 SEHNR, CDR2 FQNEAQ (reference sequence). The DNA for the CDR3 is TGTGCCAGCAGCTCATCGAGTCAGCCCCAGCATTTT. Translated, it gives CASSSSSQPQHF.

In this sample, this clonotype turned up many times. The chain carries TRBV7-9 and TRBJ2-1; TRBD2 matches 10 bases. Per germline, CDR1 SEHNR and CDR2 FQNEAQ (reference sequence). The CDR3 consists of 15 residues. The ends lost 6 bases at V and 3 bases at J; junction bases unmatched: 5. CDR3 DNA: TGTGCCAGCAGGCCGACTAGCGGGCTCTACAATGAGCAGTTCTTC. Encoded protein: CASRPTSGLYNEQFF.

This chain uses TRBV14 with TRBJ1-2; no reliable D call. Germline V gives CDR1 SGHDN, CDR2 FVKESK. V shed 2 bases and J shed 3 bases, with 10 bases lying between them. This CDR3 spans 14 amino acids. The CDR3 DNA follows: TGTGCCAGCAGCCAAATGCGCACCGACTATGGCTACACCTTC. It is translated as CASSQMRTDYGYTF.

This clonotype turned up a few times. This chain uses TRBV24-1 with TRBJ2-2, with TRBD1 identical over 9 bases. J was trimmed by 2 bases and V by 2 bases; bases with no gene match: 8. CDR1 KGHDR and CDR2 SFDVKD come from the germline V gene. The CDR3 is made up of 18 amino acids. DNA of the CDR3: TGTGCCACCAGTGATTCCAACAGGGGGCCGGCTAACACCGGGGAGCTGTTTTTT. Protein: CATSDSNRGPANTGELFF.

For this clonotype: This could be a read error, since a much larger clone is one nucleotide away. V usage is TRBV27 and J usage is TRBJ2-5; 9 positions match TRBD2. The germline V gene has CDR1 MNHEY and CDR2 SMNVEV (reference sequence). This CDR3 has 17 residues. The CDR3: CDSSPIRSGGYQETQYF. The CDR3, as DNA: TGTGACAGCAGTCCCATACGGAGCGGGGGGTACCAAGAGACCCAGTACTTC.

The chain recombines TRBV5-1 with TRBJ2-7, with D unclear. Trimming cost V 3 bases and J 3 bases, with 7 bases left between them. The germline V gene encodes CDR1 SGHRS and CDR2 YFSETQ. The CDR3 has 12 residues. The CDR3, as DNA: TGCGCCAGCAGCTCGAACTACTACGAGCAGTACTTC. This translates into CASSSNYYEQYF.

This clonotype was seen only a few times. This rearrangement joins TRBV9 to TRBJ2-3; D is unresolved. The CDR3 consists of 16 residues. The ends were cut back, 0 bases at V and 4 bases at J, with 15 bases in the middle. Per germline, CDR1 SGDLS and CDR2 YYNGEE. CDR3: CASSVGWRGVPDTQYF. The CDR3 nucleotides read TGTGCCAGCAGCGTAGGGTGGCGCGGTGTGCCAGATACGCAGTATTTT.

Comment on this clonotype: The CDR3 carries no conserved terminal phenylalanine or tryptophan, so it likely arises from a read error. The chain is built from TRBV10-3 and TRBJ1-1; weak D call: TRBD1 (5 bases). The CDR3 loop spans 14 amino acids. The V gene lost 0 bases and the J gene lost 6 bases, with 11 bases spanning the gap. Looked up from germline, CDR1 is ENHRY and CDR2 is SYGVKD. CDR3 loop: CAISESQSGPEAFI. CDR3 DNA sequence: TGTGCCATCAGTGAGTCGCAGTCGGGGCCTGAAGCTTTCATT.

The sample holds a few counts of this clonotype. The germline gene is not matched at one end of the junction; a read error may be the cause. The chain couples TRBV7-7 to TRBJ2-5; possibly TRBD2 for D (5 bases). The CDR3 totals 15 residues. CDR1 is SSHAT, CDR2 FNYEAQ, per germline (reference sequence). The chain's CDR3 is CASSSFRGSGETQYF. DNA for the CDR3: TGTGCTAGCAGCTCCTTTCGAGGAAGCGGAGAGACCCAGTACTTC.

This clonotype has a count of ten or more. The V gene is TRBV24-1, the J gene TRBJ2-1; 7 positions agree with TRBD2. Germline CDR1 and CDR2: KGHDR and SFDVKD. The CDR3 consists of 16 residues. The junction had 6 bases not matched to a gene; V was cut back by 5 bases and J by 0 bases. Here the CDR3 reads CATSGASGRSYNEQFF. CDR3 DNA sequence: TGTGCCACCAGTGGGGCTAGCGGACGCTCCTACAATGAGCAGTTCTTC.

In its sample, this clonotype was seen many times. CDR3 in amino acids: CASTRSSLGYNEQFF. Here the CDR3 DNA reads TGTGCCAGCACCCGTTCCTCGTTGGGCTACAATGAGCAGTTCTTC. V is TRBV12-3 or TRBV12-4 and J is TRBJ2-1, with D hard to call. Deletions cut 7 bases from V and 3 bases from J, with 16 bases between. The CDR3 has 15 amino acids.

This sequence joins TRBV25-1 and TRBJ1-2; D not certain. The CDR3 is 12 residues long. Trimming shortened V by 2 bases and J by 5 bases, and 6 bases separated the two germline ends. Germline V lookup: CDR1 MGHDK, CDR2 SYGVNS. The CDR3 DNA sequence: TGTGCCAGCAGTGAAGCAGTGTATGGCTACACCTTC. Protein product: CASSEAVYGYTF.

This clonotype occurred many times. J is TRBJ2-1 and V is TRBV10-3, with D perhaps given as TRBD1 or TRBD2 (5 bases each). Trimming left V 2 bases short and J 6 bases short, with 20 bases between. Germline CDR1 ENHRY, CDR2 SYGVKD. The CDR3 length is 17 residues. This CDR3 is CAISEAVGTNRRNEQFF. CDR3 coding DNA: TGTGCCATCAGTGAGGCCGTCGGGACCAACCGTCGCAATGAGCAGTTCTTC.

The table lists this clonotype with many counts. The chain joins TRBV11-2 to TRBJ2-7; possible D gene TRBD1, 5 bases. CDR1 and CDR2 (germline): SGHAT, FQNNGV. The CDR3 is made up of 15 amino acids. Trimming left V 2 bases short and J 0 bases short, with 11 bases between. CDR3 bases: TGTGCCAGCAGCTTATGGGGAACAGGCTCCTACGAGCAGTACTTC. Amino acid sequence: CASSLWGTGSYEQYF.

The CDR3 sequence: CASSPIVLAYTDTQYF. The CDR3 DNA reads as TGTGCCAGCAGTCCAATAGTCCTAGCGTACACAGATACGCAGTATTTT. The gene calls are TRBV28 and TRBJ2-3; possibly TRBD2 for D (6 bases). V lost 5 bases, J lost 2 bases, and 17 bases lay in between. Looked up from germline, CDR1 is MDHEN and CDR2 is SYDVKM. The CDR3 has 16 residues.

The chain has TRBV27 and TRBJ2-1; D not resolved. The germline gives CDR1 MNHEY, CDR2 SMNVEV (reference sequence). This CDR3 region has 14 residues. Trimming shortened V by 6 bases and J by 7 bases, and 16 bases separated the two germline ends. CDR3 sequence: CASRDSGVGNEQFF. The CDR3 DNA reads TGTGCCAGCAGGGATTCAGGTGTGGGGAATGAGCAGTTCTTC.

This clonotype appeared many times. The chain uses TRBV11-2 and TRBJ2-5; TRBD1 aligns across 10 bases. Germline V CDR1 and CDR2: SGHAT, FQNNGV. CDR3 length: 17 amino acids. The ends lost 5 bases at V and 2 bases at J; junction bases unmatched: 11. Written as DNA, the CDR3 is TGTGCCAGCAGCCTATCCTGGACAGGGGGGGAGCAAGAGACCCAGTACTTC. Translating it yields CASSLSWTGGEQETQYF. The variable domain in full, completed from reference TRBV11-2 and TRBJ2-5, reads EAGVAQSPRYKIIEKRQSVAFWCNPISGHATLYWYQQILGQGPKLLIQFQNNGVVDDSQLPKDRFSAERLKGVDSTLKIQPAKLEDSAVYLCASSLSWTGGEQETQYFGPGTRLLVL.

Ten or more counts support this clonotype. The rearrangement joins TRBV28 to TRBJ2-7, with 8 bases aligning to TRBD2. Trimming removed 1 base from V and 5 bases from J; junction bases left unmatched: 4. The CDR3 runs 14 residues. Germline lookup yields CDR1 MDHEN and CDR2 SYDVKM. The CDR3 loop is CASSLYRTSHEQYF. For the CDR3, the DNA is TGTGCCAGCAGTTTATACCGGACTAGCCACGAGCAGTACTTC.

V is TRBV27 and J is TRBJ2-7; TRBD2 matches 13 bases. The CDR3 has 14 amino acids. V lost 8 bases and J lost 4; bases outside the gene matches: 5. CDR1 MNHEY and CDR2 SMNVEV come from the germline V gene (reference sequence). The CDR3 nucleotides are TGTGCCAGCGCGTGGACTAGCGGGAGTTACGAGCAGTACTTC. Protein sequence: CASAWTSGSYEQYF.

This clonotype was picked up a small number of times. The rearrangement uses TRBV30 and TRBJ2-5; tentative D call: TRBD1 (5 bases). Trimming shortened V by 2 bases and J by 5 bases, and 15 bases separated the two germline ends. This CDR3 spans 14 amino acids. Germline lookup yields CDR1 GTSNPN and CDR2 SVGIG (reference sequence). In nucleotides, the CDR3 is TGTGCCTGGAGTCAGGGCCGGGTCAGCGAGACCCAGTACTTC. Encoded protein: CAWSQGRVSETQYF.

The chain carries TRBV6-2 or TRBV6-3 and TRBJ1-6, with 9 bases matching TRBD1. V was pared by 5 bases and J by 7 bases, with 9 bases of the junction left unmatched. The CDR3 runs 16 residues. Germline CDR1 reads MNHEY; CDR2 reads SVGEGT. CDR3 amino acids: CASSTGTGWVNSPLHF. The DNA of the CDR3 is TGTGCCAGCAGTACCGGGACAGGGTGGGTCAATTCACCCCTCCACTTT.